The clone carrying this T cell receptor (beta chain) was counted at least ten times. Its antigen remains unknown. Germline-derived CDR1 and CDR2 are PRHDT and FYEKMQ (reference sequence). Trimming took 5 bases from V and 11 from J, leaving 28 bases between them. The CDR3 totals 17 residues. These data come from a study of T cells in Graves' hyperthyroidism and ophthalmopathy. It was RNA transcripts that yielded the amplified TCR beta CDR3 regions. The study used the HTBI primer set for a first-round RT-PCR of the TCR CDR3. MiXCR was run by TCRdb on the multiplex PCR reads, yielding one entry per CDR3 protein. The sample shows some 760,000 distinct CDR3 sequences, approximately 15% of them seen only once. Subjects aged 18 to 65 presented with newly diagnosed hyperthyroidism of less than 2 months' duration. Clinical symptoms, serum thyroxine, TRAb, thyroid ultrasound and orbital computed tomography established diagnosis.

Whole-study findings and limits: Most thyroid clonotypes expanded above 0.001 were also detected in blood.

Sequencing was carried out using blood. This TCR came from a woman aged 18-30 years with Graves' hyperthyroidism. The chain links TRBV13 to TRBJ2-1; D may be TRBD2 (6 bases). The CDR3 DNA reads as TGTGCCAGCAGCCCAAAGGAGGGGCGGGATGCCATCAAGCAGCAGTTCTTC. As protein: CASSPKEGRDAIKQQFF.